Here is one TCR beta chain with its context. The antigen is not known. The sample is drawn from a study of CD8+ T cells in alopecia areata. General study findings and limits: Clonality in lesional scalp, especially alopecia totalis/universalis, exceeded that of normal scalp. Whereas mice showed it more clearly, TCR sharing across patients was murkier, possibly because of HLA.

Extracted RNA was reverse transcribed into cDNA, the sequencing template. Libraries were prepared by immunoSEQ multiplex PCR; TCRdb keeps only in-frame clonotypes and omits some of them. The data show roughly 150,000 clones, about 51% seen once. Collected material from alopecia areata patients comprised lesional scalp punch biopsies and peripheral blood. J gave up 2 bases and V 1 base, and 4 bases lay outside the gene matches. Looked up from germline, CDR1 is MGHRA and CDR2 is YSYEKL. The CDR3 covers 15 residues. This rearrangement joins TRBV4-1 to TRBJ2-7; TRBD1 agrees at 8 bases. The specimen was CD8+ T cells sorted from blood, collected at week 0. The source of this sequence is a human donor with alopecia areata. This CDR3 reads CASSQVMGQAYEQYF. For the CDR3, the DNA is TGCGCCAGCAGCCAAGTTATGGGACAGGCCTACGAGCAGTACTTC.